Each of the 8 T cell receptor beta chains below was sequenced from the same sample in a study of blood T cell repertoires in COVID-19 (dated by TCRdb to the early 2020s). Library preparation used the immunoSEQ multiplex PCR assay. TCRdb re-hosts the immuneACCESS table, in-frame sequences only. Its copies lack some clones; in the studies checked, an unresolved V gene accounts for under half of them, and the cause for the rest is not known. Here the sample has about 360,000 clones; 70% to 90% occur a single time. Of the sample, less than 9% is held by the ten largest clones. Input material: peripheral blood. The receptors come from a woman aged 55-69 years with COVID-19, enrolled during active disease.

Concerning this clone: Mismatch with germline at one junction end may stem from a read error. This CDR3 is also generated by other DNA sequences in the sample. The CDR3 reads CASSTTSGGSYEQYF. CDR3 nucleotides: TGTGCCAGCAGCACCACTAGCGGGGGTTCCTACGAGCAGTATTTC. V is TRBV7-2 and J is TRBJ2-7, with 11 bases matching TRBD2. The CDR3 totals 15 residues. Germline V gene sequence: CDR1 SGHTA, CDR2 FQGNSA.

The chain carries TRBV4-2 and TRBJ2-3, with 10 bases identical to TRBD2. The V gene's germline CDR1 is LGHNA and CDR2 YNFKEQ. The CDR3 is 16 amino acids. Trimming removed 3 bases from V and 4 bases from J; junction bases left unmatched: 7. This CDR3 reads CASSHPTSGAADTQYF. The CDR3 bases are TGTGCCAGCAGCCACCCTACTAGCGGGGCCGCAGATACGCAGTATTTT.

V usage is TRBV9 and J usage is TRBJ1-2; 9 positions match TRBD1. Germline assignment: CDR1 SGDLS and CDR2 YYNGEE. The CDR3 totals 15 residues. V was pared by 4 bases and J by 6 bases, with 10 bases of the junction left unmatched. DNA for the CDR3: TGTGCCAGCAGCCCGGGACAGGGTATAAAAGATGGCTACACCTTC. Translating it yields CASSPGQGIKDGYTF.

The chain has TRBV6-2 or TRBV6-3 and TRBJ1-6, with D possibly being TRBD1 (6 bases). Germline CDR1 MNHEY, CDR2 SVGEGT. This CDR3 contains 13 residues. The V end was cut by 4 bases, the J end by 7 bases, with 8 bases between. The chain's CDR3 is CASSFGQNSPLHF. The CDR3 DNA reads TGTGCCAGCAGTTTCGGACAGAATTCACCCCTCCACTTT.

The rearrangement links TRBV4-2 to TRBJ1-3, with a weak D call TRBD1 (5 bases). CDR3 length: 15 residues. With 0 bases removed from V and 3 bases from J, the gap between germline ends came to 9 bases. The germline V gene encodes CDR1 LGHNA and CDR2 YNFKEQ. As DNA, the CDR3 is TGTGCCAGCAGCCAAGAGGAAGGGGATGGAAACACCATATATTTT. Translating gives CASSQEEGDGNTIYF.

J is TRBJ2-1 and V is TRBV6-6; 9 bases agree with TRBD1. The CDR3 spans 15 residues. Germline V gene sequence: CDR1 MNHNY, CDR2 SVGAGI (reference sequence). The V segment lost 6 bases and the J segment 6 bases; nucleotides outside the gene matches: 9. The CDR3 here is CASSRGTGISNEQFF. CDR3 nucleotides: TGTGCCAGCAGCCGCGGGACAGGGATTAGCAATGAGCAGTTCTTC.

The CDR3 coding sequence is TGTGCCAGCAGCTATCACCTTAAGACTAGCGGGGGGCGTGAAGAGACCCAGTACTTC. It is translated as CASSYHLKTSGGREETQYF. This rearrangement joins TRBV11-2 to TRBJ2-5; 13 bases match TRBD2. The germline V gene has CDR1 SGHAT and CDR2 FQNNGV. The CDR3 is 19 amino acids. The J segment lost 3 bases and the V segment lost 4 bases, leaving 14 bases of the junction unmatched.

This chain links TRBV5-1 with TRBJ1-1; no clear D. The CDR3 spans 15 residues. Germline CDR1 and CDR2: SGHRS and YFSETQ. Trimming cost V 1 base and J 0 bases, with 10 bases left between them. The CDR3 is CASSLYSGMNTEAFF. The CDR3, as DNA: TGCGCCAGCAGCTTGTACAGTGGAATGAACACTGAAGCTTTCTTT.